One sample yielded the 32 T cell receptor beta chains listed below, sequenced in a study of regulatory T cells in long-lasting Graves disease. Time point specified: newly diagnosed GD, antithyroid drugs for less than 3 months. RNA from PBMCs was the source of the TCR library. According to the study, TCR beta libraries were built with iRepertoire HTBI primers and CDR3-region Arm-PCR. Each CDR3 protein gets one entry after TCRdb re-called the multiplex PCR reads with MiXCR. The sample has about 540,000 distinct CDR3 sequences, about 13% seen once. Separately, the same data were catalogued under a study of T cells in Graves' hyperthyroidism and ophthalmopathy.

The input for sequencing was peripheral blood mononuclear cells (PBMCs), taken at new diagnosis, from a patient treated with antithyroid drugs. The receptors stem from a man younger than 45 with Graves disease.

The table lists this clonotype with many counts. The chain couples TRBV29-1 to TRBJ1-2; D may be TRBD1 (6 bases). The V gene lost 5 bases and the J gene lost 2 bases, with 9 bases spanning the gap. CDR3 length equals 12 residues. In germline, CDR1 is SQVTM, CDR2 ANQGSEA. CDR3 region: CSVSGANYGYTF. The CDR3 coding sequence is TGCAGCGTTTCAGGGGCCAACTATGGCTACACCTTC.

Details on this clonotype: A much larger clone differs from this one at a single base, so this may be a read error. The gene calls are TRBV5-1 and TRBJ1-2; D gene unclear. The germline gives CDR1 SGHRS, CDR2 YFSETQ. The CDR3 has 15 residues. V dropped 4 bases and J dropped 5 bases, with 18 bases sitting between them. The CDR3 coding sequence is TGCGCCAGCAGCATGGTCGGCCTATCTCCTTATGGCTACACCTTC. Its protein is CASSMVGLSPYGYTF.

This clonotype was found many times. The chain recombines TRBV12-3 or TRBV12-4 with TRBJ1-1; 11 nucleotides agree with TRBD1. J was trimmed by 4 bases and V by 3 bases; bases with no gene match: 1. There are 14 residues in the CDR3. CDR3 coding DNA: TGTGCCAGCAGTTTCGGACAGGGGGCCACTGAAGCTTTCTTT. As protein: CASSFGQGATEAFF.

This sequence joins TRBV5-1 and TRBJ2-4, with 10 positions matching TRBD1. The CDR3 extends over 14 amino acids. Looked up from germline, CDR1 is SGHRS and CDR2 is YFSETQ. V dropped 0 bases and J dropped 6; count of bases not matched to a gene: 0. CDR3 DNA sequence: TGCGCCAGCAGCTTGGGGGACAGGGGAAACATTCAGTACTTC. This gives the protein CASSLGDRGNIQYF. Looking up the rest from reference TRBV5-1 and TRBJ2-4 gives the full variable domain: KAGVTQTPRYLIKTRGQQVTLSCSPISGHRSVSWYQQTPGQGLQFLFEYFSETQRNKGNFPGRFSGRQFSNSRSEMNVSTLELGDSALYLCASSLGDRGNIQYFGAGTRLSVL.

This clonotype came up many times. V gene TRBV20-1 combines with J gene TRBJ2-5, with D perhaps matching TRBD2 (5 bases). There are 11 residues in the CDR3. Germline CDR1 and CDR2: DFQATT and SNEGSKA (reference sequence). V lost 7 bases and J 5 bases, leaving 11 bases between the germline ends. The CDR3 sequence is CSVWRGETQYF. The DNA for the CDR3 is TGCAGTGTATGGCGCGGGGAGACCCAGTACTTC.

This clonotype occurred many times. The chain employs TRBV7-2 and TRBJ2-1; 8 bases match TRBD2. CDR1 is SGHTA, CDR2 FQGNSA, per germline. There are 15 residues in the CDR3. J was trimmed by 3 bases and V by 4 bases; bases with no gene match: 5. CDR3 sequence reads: CASSSGLGNYNEQFF. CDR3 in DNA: TGTGCCAGCAGCTCGGGACTAGGTAACTACAATGAGCAGTTCTTC.

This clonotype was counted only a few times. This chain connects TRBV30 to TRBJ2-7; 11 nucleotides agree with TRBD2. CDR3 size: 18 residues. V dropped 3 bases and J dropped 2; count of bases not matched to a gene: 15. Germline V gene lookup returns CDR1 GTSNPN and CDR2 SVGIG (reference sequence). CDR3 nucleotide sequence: TGTGCCTGGAGAGGTGGACAGGTGACTAGCGGGACCACCTACGAGCAGTACTTC. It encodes CAWRGGQVTSGTTYEQYF. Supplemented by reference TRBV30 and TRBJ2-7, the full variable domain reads SQTIHQWPATLVQPVGSPLSLECTVEGTSNPNLYWYRQAAGRGLQLLFYSVGIGQISSEVPQNLSASRPQDRQFILSSKKLLLSDSGFYLCAWRGGQVTSGTTYEQYFGPGTRLTVT.

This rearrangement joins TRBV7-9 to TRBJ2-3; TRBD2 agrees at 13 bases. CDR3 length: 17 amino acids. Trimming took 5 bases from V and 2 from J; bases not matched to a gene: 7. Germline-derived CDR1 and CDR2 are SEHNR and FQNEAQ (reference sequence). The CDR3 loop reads CASSTRTSGRLTDTQYF. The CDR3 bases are TGTGCCAGCAGCACAAGGACTAGCGGGAGACTCACAGATACGCAGTATTTT.

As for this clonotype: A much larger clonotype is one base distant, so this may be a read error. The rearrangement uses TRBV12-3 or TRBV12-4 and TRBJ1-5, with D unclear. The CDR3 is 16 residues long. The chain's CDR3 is CASTLWGTDSNQPRHF. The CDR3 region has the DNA TGTGCCAGCACCTTATGGGGAACGGATAGCAATCAGCCCCGGCATTTT.

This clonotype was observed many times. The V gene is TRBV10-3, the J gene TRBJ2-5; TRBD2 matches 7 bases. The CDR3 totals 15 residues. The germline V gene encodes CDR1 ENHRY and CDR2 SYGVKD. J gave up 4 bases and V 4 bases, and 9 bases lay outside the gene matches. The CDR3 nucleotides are TGTGCCATCAGTGGGGCTGGACTAGTCTCAGAGACCCAGTACTTC. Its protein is CAISGAGLVSETQYF.

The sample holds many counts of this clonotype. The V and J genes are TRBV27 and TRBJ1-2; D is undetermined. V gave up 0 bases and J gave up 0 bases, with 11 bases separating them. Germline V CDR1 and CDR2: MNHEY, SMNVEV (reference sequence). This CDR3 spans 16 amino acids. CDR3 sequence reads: CASSLSRRASNYGYTF. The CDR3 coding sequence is TGTGCCAGCAGTTTATCCCGACGGGCCTCTAACTATGGCTACACCTTC.

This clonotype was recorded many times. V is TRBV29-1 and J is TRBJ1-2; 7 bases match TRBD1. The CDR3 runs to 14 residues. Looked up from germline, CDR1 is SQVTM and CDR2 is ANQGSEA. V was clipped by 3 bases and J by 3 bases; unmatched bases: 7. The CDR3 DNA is TGCAGCGTTGACCCACGGCAGGGGGACTATGGCTACACCTTC. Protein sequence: CSVDPRQGDYGYTF.

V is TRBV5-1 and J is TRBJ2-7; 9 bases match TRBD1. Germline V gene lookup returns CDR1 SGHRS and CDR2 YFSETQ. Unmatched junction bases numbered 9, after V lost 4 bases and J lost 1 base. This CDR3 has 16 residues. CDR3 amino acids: CASSGAPGTGSYEQYF. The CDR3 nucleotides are TGCGCCAGCAGCGGGGCCCCCGGGACAGGGTCCTACGAGCAGTACTTC.

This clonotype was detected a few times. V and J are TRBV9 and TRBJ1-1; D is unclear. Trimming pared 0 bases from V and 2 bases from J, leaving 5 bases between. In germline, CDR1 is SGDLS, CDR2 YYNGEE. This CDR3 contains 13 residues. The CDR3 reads CASSVAPNTEAFF. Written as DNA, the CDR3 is TGTGCCAGCAGCGTAGCGCCCAACACTGAAGCTTTCTTT.

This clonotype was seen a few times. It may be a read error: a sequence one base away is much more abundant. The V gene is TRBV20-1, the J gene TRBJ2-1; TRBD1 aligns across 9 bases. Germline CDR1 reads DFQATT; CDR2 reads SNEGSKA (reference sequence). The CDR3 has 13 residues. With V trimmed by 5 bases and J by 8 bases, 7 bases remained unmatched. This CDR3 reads CSASTGGYDEQFF. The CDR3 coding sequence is TGCAGTGCTTCGACAGGGGGTTACGATGAGCAGTTCTTC.

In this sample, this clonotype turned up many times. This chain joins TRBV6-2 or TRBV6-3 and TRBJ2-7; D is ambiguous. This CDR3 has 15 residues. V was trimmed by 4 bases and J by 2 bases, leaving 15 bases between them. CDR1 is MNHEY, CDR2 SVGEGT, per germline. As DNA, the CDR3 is TGTGCCAGCAGTTCCCTTGACACCCCGGCCTACGAGCAGTACTTC. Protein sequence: CASSSLDTPAYEQYF.

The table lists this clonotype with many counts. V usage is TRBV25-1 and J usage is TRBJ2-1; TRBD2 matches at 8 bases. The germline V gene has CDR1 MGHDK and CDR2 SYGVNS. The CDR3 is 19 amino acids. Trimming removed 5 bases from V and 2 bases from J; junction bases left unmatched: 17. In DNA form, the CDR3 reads TGTGCCAGCAGTTCCGTGGGGGCTTTAGCGGGAATCCCCTACAATGAGCAGTTCTTC. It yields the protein CASSSVGALAGIPYNEQFF.

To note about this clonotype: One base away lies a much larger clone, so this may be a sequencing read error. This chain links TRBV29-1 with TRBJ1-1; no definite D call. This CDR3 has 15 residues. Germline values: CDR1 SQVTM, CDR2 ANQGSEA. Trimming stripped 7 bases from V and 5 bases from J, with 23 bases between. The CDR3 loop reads CSGRDLSRLPTEAFF. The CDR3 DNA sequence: TGCAGCGGGCGTGACTTGTCCCGGTTGCCAACTGAAGCTTTCTTT.

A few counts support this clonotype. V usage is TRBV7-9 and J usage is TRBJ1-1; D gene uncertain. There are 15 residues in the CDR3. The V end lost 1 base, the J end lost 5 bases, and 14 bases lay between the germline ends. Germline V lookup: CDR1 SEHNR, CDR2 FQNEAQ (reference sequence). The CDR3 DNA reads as TGTGCCAGCAGCTTAGTCGGGAGCGGTTGGACTGAAGCTTTCTTT. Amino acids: CASSLVGSGWTEAFF.

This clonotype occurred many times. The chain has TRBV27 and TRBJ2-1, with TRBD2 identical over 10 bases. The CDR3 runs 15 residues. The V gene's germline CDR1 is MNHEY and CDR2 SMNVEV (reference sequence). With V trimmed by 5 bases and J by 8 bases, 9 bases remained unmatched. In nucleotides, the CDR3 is TGTGCCAGCAGTCCTACTAGCGGGACCCCTGATGAGCAGTTCTTC. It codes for CASSPTSGTPDEQFF.

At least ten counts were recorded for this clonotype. CDR3 DNA: TGTGCCAGCAGTGACAGGACTAGCGGACACCAAGAGACCCAGTACTTC. Protein product: CASSDRTSGHQETQYF. This chain joins TRBV6-1 and TRBJ2-5; 10 nucleotides agree with TRBD2. This CDR3 region has 16 residues. CDR1 is MNHNS and CDR2 is SASEGT in the germline V gene. J was trimmed by 0 bases and V by 3 bases; bases with no gene match: 4.

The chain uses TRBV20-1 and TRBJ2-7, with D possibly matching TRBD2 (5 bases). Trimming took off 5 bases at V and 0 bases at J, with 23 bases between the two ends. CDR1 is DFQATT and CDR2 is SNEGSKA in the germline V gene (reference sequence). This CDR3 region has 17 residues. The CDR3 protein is CSAPPPSYPGDSYEQYF. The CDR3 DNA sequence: TGCAGTGCTCCACCCCCTAGCTATCCCGGTGACTCCTACGAGCAGTACTTC.

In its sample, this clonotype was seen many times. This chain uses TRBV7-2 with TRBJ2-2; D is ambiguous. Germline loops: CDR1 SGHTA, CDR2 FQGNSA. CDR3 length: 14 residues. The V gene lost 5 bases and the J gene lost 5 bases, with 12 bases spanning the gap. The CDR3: CASSTIRMTGELFF. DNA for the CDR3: TGTGCCAGCAGCACAATACGGATGACCGGGGAGCTGTTTTTT.

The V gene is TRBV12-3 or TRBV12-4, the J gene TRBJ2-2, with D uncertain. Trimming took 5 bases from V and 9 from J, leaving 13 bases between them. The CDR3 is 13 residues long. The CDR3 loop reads CASSPDPPRELFF. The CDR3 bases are TGTGCCAGCAGTCCTGACCCCCCCAGGGAGCTGTTTTTT.

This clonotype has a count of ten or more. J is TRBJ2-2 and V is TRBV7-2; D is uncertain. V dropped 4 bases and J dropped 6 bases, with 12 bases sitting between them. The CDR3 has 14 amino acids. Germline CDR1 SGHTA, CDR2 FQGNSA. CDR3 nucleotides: TGTGCCAGCAGCTCTCTAAGGGTATCCGGGGAGCTGTTTTTT. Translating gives CASSSLRVSGELFF.

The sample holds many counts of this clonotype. CDR3 nucleotide sequence: TGTGCCAGCAGATTGGGGACTAGCGGCTACAATGAGCAGTTCTTC. This sequence encodes CASRLGTSGYNEQFF. The genes are TRBV2 and TRBJ2-1; TRBD2 aligns across 11 bases. The CDR3 runs to 15 residues. The trim removed 6 bases at V and 3 bases at J, leaving 4 bases unmatched. Germline CDR1 SNHLY, CDR2 FYNNEI.

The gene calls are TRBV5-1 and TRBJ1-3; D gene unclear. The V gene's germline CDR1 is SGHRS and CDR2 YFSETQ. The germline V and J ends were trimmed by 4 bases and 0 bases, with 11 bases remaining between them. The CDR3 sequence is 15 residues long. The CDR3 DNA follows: TGCGCCAGCAGCCCCTCCTCCGGCTCTGGAAACACCATATATTTT. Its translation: CASSPSSGSGNTIYF.

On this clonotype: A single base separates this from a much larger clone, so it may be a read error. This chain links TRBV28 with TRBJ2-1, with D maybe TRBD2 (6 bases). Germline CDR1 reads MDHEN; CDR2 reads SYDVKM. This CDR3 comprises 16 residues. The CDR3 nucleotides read TGTGCCGGCAGACCGCATAGCGGCGAAAGAGAAAATGAGCAGTTCTTC. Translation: CAGRPHSGERENEQFF.

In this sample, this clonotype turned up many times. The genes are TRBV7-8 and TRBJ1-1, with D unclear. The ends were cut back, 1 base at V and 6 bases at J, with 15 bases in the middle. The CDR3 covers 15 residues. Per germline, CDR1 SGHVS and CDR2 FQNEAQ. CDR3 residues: CASSLGFSLAAEAFF. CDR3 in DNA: TGTGCCAGCAGCTTAGGGTTTTCTTTGGCAGCTGAAGCTTTCTTT.

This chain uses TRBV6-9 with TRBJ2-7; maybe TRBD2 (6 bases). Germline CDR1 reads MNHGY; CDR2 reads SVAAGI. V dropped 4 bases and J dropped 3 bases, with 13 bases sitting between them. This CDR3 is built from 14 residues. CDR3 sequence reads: CASSSSGGIYEQYF. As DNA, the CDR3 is TGTGCCAGCAGTTCCTCCGGGGGTATCTACGAGCAGTACTTC.

Written as DNA, the CDR3 is TGTGCCAGCTCACCGAACGCGATACCTCTAGGGAACGAGCAGTACTTC. Translation: CASSPNAIPLGNEQYF. The chain joins TRBV18 to TRBJ2-7; D not certain. The CDR3 length is 16 residues. V lost 3 bases, J lost 5 bases, and 20 bases lay in between. CDR1 is KGHSH and CDR2 is LQKENI in the germline V gene.

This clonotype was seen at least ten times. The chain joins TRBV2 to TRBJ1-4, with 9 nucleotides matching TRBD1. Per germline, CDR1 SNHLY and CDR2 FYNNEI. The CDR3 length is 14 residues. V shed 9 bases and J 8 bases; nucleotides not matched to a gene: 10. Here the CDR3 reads CASLLGQGFEKLFF. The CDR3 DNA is TGTGCCAGTCTCCTGGGACAGGGTTTCGAAAAACTGTTTTTT.